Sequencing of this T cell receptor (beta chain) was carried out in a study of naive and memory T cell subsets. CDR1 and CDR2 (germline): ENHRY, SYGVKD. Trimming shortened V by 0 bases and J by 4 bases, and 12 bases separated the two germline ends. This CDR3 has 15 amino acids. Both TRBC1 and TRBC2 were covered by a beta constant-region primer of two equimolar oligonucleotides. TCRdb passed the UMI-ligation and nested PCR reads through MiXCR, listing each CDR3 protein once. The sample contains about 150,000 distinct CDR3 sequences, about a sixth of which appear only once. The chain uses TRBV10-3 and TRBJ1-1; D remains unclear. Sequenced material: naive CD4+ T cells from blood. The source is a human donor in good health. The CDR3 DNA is TGTGCCATCAGTGAGTCGGCAGGCGGTTCCACTGAAGCTTTCTTT. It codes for CAISESAGGSTEAFF.